The 22 T cell receptor beta chains given below trace back to one sample, sequenced in a study of metastatic and nonmetastatic thyroid tumors. Thyroid surgery was preceded by no treatment in any patient. Using MiXCR, TCRdb re-called clones from the PCR reads. This table has 45,000 to 50,000 clones, more than 20% appearing once. The sample consisted of blood. The receptors were gathered from a male donor with papillary thyroid cancer or a benign thyroid nodule (not recorded which). Some clones in this sample may be carry-over from other donors' samples.

At least ten counts were recorded for this clone. V is TRBV12-3 or TRBV12-4 and J is TRBJ1-5, with D perhaps matching TRBD1 (6 bases). The CDR3 totals 14 residues. Deletions cut 8 bases from V and 6 bases from J, with 17 bases between. DNA for the CDR3: TGTGCCAGCTGCCTAGGGGGGGGAAGTCAGCCCCAGCATTTT. It yields the protein CASCLGGGSQPQHF.

This clone was observed at least ten times. Given a much more abundant clone one base away, this may be a read error. Other DNA sequences of this sample code for an identical CDR3. V is TRBV10-3 and J is TRBJ2-7, with 7 bases matching TRBD2. Germline loops: CDR1 ENHRY, CDR2 SYGVKD. The CDR3 covers 13 residues. With 6 bases clipped from V and 7 bases from J, the junction kept 9 bases outside the gene matches. CDR3 nucleotides: TGTGCCATCAGCGGACTAGAATCGGGTGAGCAGTACTTC. Encoded protein: CAISGLESGEQYF.

This clone was counted many times. This chain connects TRBV7-2 to TRBJ2-3; 9 positions match TRBD2. V was clipped by 3 bases and J by 2 bases; unmatched bases: 3. The germline gives CDR1 SGHTA, CDR2 FQGNSA. The length of the CDR3 is 15 residues. The CDR3 DNA reads TGTGCCAGCAGCTTTAGCGGGAGCTCCACAGATACGCAGTATTTT. It codes for CASSFSGSSTDTQYF.

This clone is medium-sized within its sample. This chain links TRBV6-1 with TRBJ2-7; D gene ambiguous. CDR3 size: 13 residues. V was pared by 5 bases and J by 1 base, with 9 bases between. Germline V lookup: CDR1 MNHNS, CDR2 SASEGT. The CDR3 region has the DNA TGTGCCAGCAGTTGGGAATTGTCCTACGAGCAGTACTTC. Protein product: CASSWELSYEQYF.

This chain connects TRBV20-1 to TRBJ2-7; 13 bases are shared with TRBD2. CDR1 and CDR2 (germline): DFQATT, SNEGSKA (reference sequence). The length of the CDR3 is 14 residues. V shed 5 bases and J 7 bases; nucleotides not matched to a gene: 8. CDR3 in DNA: TGCAGTGCTCCTTGGACTAGCGGGAGTAAAGAGCAGTACTTC. This codes for CSAPWTSGSKEQYF.

This clone has ten or more counts. This chain uses TRBV28 with TRBJ1-1; maybe TRBD1 (5 bases). This CDR3 has 14 residues. Germline CDR1 and CDR2: MDHEN and SYDVKM. V was clipped by 5 bases and J by 4 bases, with 14 bases between them. The CDR3 nucleotides read TGTGCCAGCAGTGGGGGGGTTGGGGGCACTGAAGCTTTCTTT. Its translation is CASSGGVGGTEAFF. Full variable domain (missing parts from reference TRBV28 and TRBJ1-1): DVKVTQSSRYLVKRTGEKVFLECVQDMDHENMFWYRQDPGLGLRLIYFSYDVKMKEKGDIPEGYSVSREKKERFSLILESASTNQTSMYLCASSGGVGGTEAFFGQGTRLTVV.

This clone has only a few counts. The conserved phenylalanine or tryptophan normally closing the CDR3 is absent here, so this likely arose from a read error. This chain joins TRBV7-8 and TRBJ2-2; 9 bases line up with TRBD2. The CDR3 runs to 16 residues. Looked up from germline, CDR1 is SGHVS and CDR2 is FQNEAQ. This CDR3 is CASRNVAGVNTGELFL. Here the CDR3 DNA reads TGTGCCAGCAGGAATGTAGCGGGAGTCAACACCGGAGAGCTGTTTCTT.

There are a few counts of this clone. For the CDR3, the DNA is TGTGCCAGCACCCATGGGAGCTCTGGGGCCAACGTCCTGACTTTC. This sequence encodes CASTHGSSGANVLTF. The rearrangement uses TRBV28 and TRBJ2-6, with D maybe TRBD2 (5 bases). The CDR3 contains 15 residues. Per the germline V gene, CDR1 is MDHEN and CDR2 is SYDVKM. Trimming took off 7 bases at V and 0 bases at J, with 10 bases between the two ends.

This clone ranks as medium-sized. The CDR3 nucleotides read TGTGCCAGCAGTCCCCACGGGGTCTTGAACACTGAAGCTTTCTTT. Translated, it gives CASSPHGVLNTEAFF. The rearrangement links TRBV6-1 to TRBJ1-1; D is unclear. Germline CDR1 is MNHNS and CDR2 is SASEGT. Trimming took 5 bases from V and 0 from J, leaving 13 bases between them. The CDR3 length is 15 residues.

This clone was counted at least ten times. The chain combines TRBV5-5 with TRBJ2-7; D possibly corresponds to TRBD1 (5 bases). Germline V gene sequence: CDR1 SGHKS, CDR2 YYEKEE (reference sequence). The CDR3 covers 14 residues. V was trimmed by 4 bases and J by 2 bases, leaving 13 bases between them. The chain's CDR3 is CASSQGVTTYEQYF. The CDR3 bases are TGTGCCAGCAGCCAAGGGGTCACCACCTACGAGCAGTACTTC.

The chain combines TRBV19 with TRBJ1-6; D possibly corresponds to TRBD1 (5 bases). CDR1 and CDR2 from the germline V gene are LNHDA and SQIVND (reference sequence). With 9 bases removed from V and 7 bases from J, the gap between germline ends came to 22 bases. This CDR3 contains 16 residues. CDR3 DNA: TGTGCCAGCAGAGTACAGACCGGGACGGAAAATTCACCCCTCCACTTT. As protein: CASRVQTGTENSPLHF.

In the case of this clone: The conserved phenylalanine or tryptophan is not found at the CDR3 terminus, so this likely reflects a read error. V gene TRBV7-9 combines with J gene TRBJ1-6, with D perhaps TRBD1 (5 bases). Trimming pared 5 bases from V and 7 bases from J, leaving 12 bases between. The CDR3 is 14 residues long. Germline CDR1 reads SEHNR; CDR2 reads FQNEAQ (reference sequence). The CDR3 DNA reads as TGTGCCAGCAGCCCTGGACAACAGAATTCACCCCTCCACTCT. Translated, it gives CASSPGQQNSPLHS.

This clone came up many times. The chain couples TRBV7-8 to TRBJ2-1; TRBD2 might be the D (6 bases). Trimming took 5 bases from V and 6 from J, leaving 29 bases between them. The length of the CDR3 is 19 residues. Germline assignment: CDR1 SGHVS and CDR2 FQNEAQ. The CDR3 is CASSPGWQEPTRIGNEQFF. Here the CDR3 DNA reads TGTGCCAGCAGCCCAGGGTGGCAGGAGCCGACTAGAATCGGCAATGAGCAGTTCTTC.

This clone was observed many times. The rearrangement joins TRBV28 to TRBJ1-4, with TRBD1 matching over 9 bases. CDR3 size: 14 residues. Germline values: CDR1 MDHEN, CDR2 SYDVKM. V was pared by 6 bases and J by 5 bases, with 4 bases of the junction left unmatched. This CDR3 is CASRGDRVNEKLFF. Written as DNA, the CDR3 is TGTGCCAGCAGGGGGGACAGGGTAAATGAAAAACTGTTTTTT.

This clone occurred many times. V is TRBV7-9 and J is TRBJ2-7; 9 bases are a match to TRBD1. Germline CDR1 is SEHNR and CDR2 is FQNEAQ (reference sequence). The CDR3 loop spans 15 amino acids. The J segment lost 2 bases and the V segment lost 4 bases, leaving 6 bases of the junction unmatched. DNA of the CDR3: TGTGCCAGCAGCTCTGGGTACAGGGGGCCCTACGAGCAGTACTTC. It yields the protein CASSSGYRGPYEQYF.

This clone has ten or more counts. V and J are TRBV10-1 and TRBJ2-3, with D maybe TRBD2 (6 bases). There are 15 residues in the CDR3. The V and J ends lost 6 bases and 4 bases respectively, with 17 bases between them. Germline V gene sequence: CDR1 WNHNN, CDR2 SYGVQD (reference sequence). The CDR3 sequence: CASSAGGRDADTQYF. Here the CDR3 DNA reads TGCGCCAGCAGCGCCGGGGGAAGAGACGCAGATACGCAGTATTTT.

This clone was seen a handful of times. The chain recombines TRBV20-1 with TRBJ2-7, with 13 positions matching TRBD2. CDR1 and CDR2 (germline): DFQATT, SNEGSKA (reference sequence). J was trimmed by 9 bases and V by 3 bases; bases with no gene match: 11. The CDR3 runs 15 residues. The CDR3 spells CSARGPGLAGRVQYF. Here the CDR3 DNA reads TGCAGTGCTAGGGGGCCGGGACTAGCGGGAAGGGTGCAGTACTTC.

This clone came up many times. This sequence joins TRBV19 and TRBJ1-5; TRBD1 agrees at 11 bases. Trimming removed 9 bases from V and 0 bases from J; junction bases left unmatched: 4. CDR1 is LNHDA and CDR2 is SQIVND in the germline V gene (reference sequence). This CDR3 contains 15 residues. The CDR3: CASGTGGGSNQPQHF. CDR3 sequence (DNA): TGTGCCAGCGGGACAGGGGGAGGTAGCAATCAGCCCCAGCATTTT.

V is TRBV6-2 or TRBV6-3 and J is TRBJ2-1; possible D gene TRBD1, 7 bases. V was cut by 5 bases and J by 4 bases, with 18 bases left in between. Germline assignment: CDR1 MNHEY and CDR2 SVGEGT. The CDR3 is 16 amino acids. The CDR3 loop reads CASSRRGDIFYNEQFF. The CDR3 bases are TGTGCCAGCAGTCGCAGGGGGGACATTTTTTACAATGAGCAGTTCTTC.

This clone has a count of ten or more. The rearrangement links TRBV20-1 to TRBJ2-2, with D perhaps matching TRBD2 (5 bases). The ends were cut back, 5 bases at V and 8 bases at J, with 9 bases in the middle. From germline, CDR1 is DFQATT and CDR2 SNEGSKA (reference sequence). The CDR3 is 11 residues long. CDR3 sequence reads: CSAPDLGELFF. CDR3 nucleotides: TGCAGTGCTCCGGACTTAGGGGAGCTGTTTTTT.

This clone was found a few times. The V gene is TRBV28, the J gene TRBJ2-7, with 7 bases fitting TRBD1. J lost 6 bases, V lost 8 bases, and 7 bases had no gene match. Germline values: CDR1 MDHEN, CDR2 SYDVKM. This CDR3 is 12 amino acids long. The CDR3 region is CASGTVVCEQYF. The CDR3 DNA is TGTGCCAGCGGGACAGTGGTGTGCGAGCAGTACTTC.

This clone was observed many times. At one end, the junction sequence differs from germline, possibly due to a read error. The chain joins TRBV25-1 to TRBJ2-1, with 12 positions matching TRBD2. The CDR3 covers 21 residues. The germline V gene has CDR1 MGHDK and CDR2 SYGVNS. CDR3 residues: CASSELNSVVAGTSGSNGQFF. The CDR3 DNA follows: TGTGCCAGCAGTGAATTAAATTCGGTAGTAGCGGGGACTAGCGGGTCCAATGGGCAGTTCTTC.